This T cell receptor beta chain is from a study of cytomegalovirus exposure and HLA in healthy donors. Study conclusions and caveats: In a later analysis, TCR beta V- and J-gene trimming showed a link to a missense DCLRE1C variant. While the bulk of TCR sequences proved rare, some public TCRs turned up in many donors. Accurate HLA-A and HLA-B prediction from TCR beta sequences was reported for most subjects. Data from an earlier analysis indicated that most TCR beta V segments were productive either about 90% or about 30% of the time.

The CDR3 sequence is 15 residues long. The J segment lost 4 bases and the V segment lost 0 bases, leaving 3 bases of the junction unmatched. Germline loops: CDR1 MGHRA, CDR2 YSYEKL. This clone turned up a few times. Its specificity is unknown. In the PCR, 60 Vbeta and 13 Jbeta primers were used. Profiled with immunoSEQ multiplex PCR; TCRdb holds only in-frame clones, not every one. The sample lists 150,000 to 200,000 clones, less than 85% occurring once. The clonotype comes from a man aged 18 to 29 in good health and CMV-seronegative. Sequencing was carried out using PBMCs. The chain employs TRBV4-1 and TRBJ1-2, with 9 bases that match TRBD1. DNA of the CDR3: TGCGCCAGCAGCCAAGAGGACAGGGGTGGCTATGGCTACACCTTC. This encodes CASSQEDRGGYGYTF.